The entry that follows covers one T cell receptor beta chain sequence. The V gene's germline CDR1 is KGHSH and CDR2 LQKENI. This CDR3 contains 15 residues. Losses at the gene ends were 3 bases for V and 3 bases for J; bases not matched to a gene: 7. Replicate PCRs for sorted subsets used 200 ng DNA; this equaled tens of thousands of T cell genomes. TCRdb's copy holds only in-frame clones and misses some; the assay was immunoSEQ multiplex PCR. The table lists approximately 980,000 clones, less than 85% of them singletons. These data belong to a study of shared clonotypes between healthy human individuals.

The rearrangement joins TRBV18 to TRBJ2-5; 7 positions agree with TRBD1. The TCR originated in a man younger than 35 in good health. The specimen was memory CD4+ T cells sorted from blood. The subset was: CD45RA-negative fraction. In nucleotides, the CDR3 is TGTGCCAGCTCACCCAGACAGGGTGCGGAAGAGACCCAGTACTTC. Residues: CASSPRQGAEETQYF.